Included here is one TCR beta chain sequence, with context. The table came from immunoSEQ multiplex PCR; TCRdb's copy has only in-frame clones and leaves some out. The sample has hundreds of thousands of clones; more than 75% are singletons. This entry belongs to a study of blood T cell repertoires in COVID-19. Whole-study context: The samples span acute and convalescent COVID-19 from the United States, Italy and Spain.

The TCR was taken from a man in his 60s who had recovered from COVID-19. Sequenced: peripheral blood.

The CDR3 sequence is CASSSTDNQPQHF. The DNA for the CDR3 is TGTGCCAGCAGCTCGACAGACAATCAGCCCCAGCATTTT. The chain couples TRBV7-8 to TRBJ1-5; tentatively, D is TRBD1 (5 bases). The length of the CDR3 is 13 residues. Germline CDR1 and CDR2: SGHVS and FQNEAQ. With 4 bases removed from V and 3 bases from J, the gap between germline ends came to 7 bases.